Below, 2 T cell receptor beta chains from the same sample are listed, as sequenced in a study of blood T cells in healthy people across ages. A second about 7 to 11 cycle PCR used barcoded and J-beta primers. TCRdb re-analysed the 5' RACE reads in MiXCR, keeping a single row per CDR3 protein. In the table there are some 670,000 distinct CDR3 sequences, about 50% of which are singletons. Sequencing was done on a sample of blood. Receptor source: a woman older than 75 in good health.

This clonotype was counted at least ten times. The chain is built from TRBV12-3 or TRBV12-4 and TRBJ2-5; D unclear. Deletions cut 3 bases from V and 5 bases from J, with 10 bases between. This CDR3 is 13 amino acids long. The CDR3 is CASSFRIWETQYF. CDR3 DNA sequence: TGTGCCAGCAGTTTTAGGATCTGGGAGACCCAGTACTTC.

The sample holds many counts of this clonotype. V is TRBV5-1 and J is TRBJ2-3; no definite D call. Germline loops: CDR1 SGHRS, CDR2 YFSETQ. Trimming shortened V by 0 bases and J by 0 bases, and 8 bases separated the two germline ends. The CDR3 covers 15 residues. The DNA of the CDR3 is TGCGCCAGCAGCTTGGTGCGGTCGAGCACAGATACGCAGTATTTT. This sequence encodes CASSLVRSSTDTQYF.